Following are 31 T cell receptor beta chains from one sample sequenced in a study of human T cells and chemical hapten exposure. Time point meaning: patch test 3, about 24 weeks after DPC sensitization. Treatment indicated: therapeutic diphenylcyclopropenone sensitization with weekly scalp DPC. TCRdb independently ran MiXCR on the RACE reads; one entry per CDR3 protein. Among over 75,000 distinct CDR3 sequences listed, approximately 11% were seen once. Sequenced here: whole blood, sampled in connection with sensitization to the hapten diphenylcyclopropenone (DPC). These receptors all stem from a woman in her twenties or thirties with alopecia areata. Some clones in this sample may be carry-over from other donors' samples.

This chain uses TRBV3-1 with TRBJ1-6; TRBD1 matches 7 bases. The CDR3 consists of 15 residues. Unmatched junction bases numbered 2, after V lost 3 bases and J lost 3 bases. In germline, CDR1 is LGHDT, CDR2 YNNKEL (reference sequence). The CDR3 spells CASSQGQIYNSPLHF. CDR3 DNA sequence: TGTGCCAGCAGCCAGGGACAGATCTATAATTCACCCCTCCACTTT.

This clonotype was recorded a few times. The genes are TRBV4-2 and TRBJ2-1; D gene ambiguous. The ends were cut back, 0 bases at V and 10 bases at J, with 7 bases in the middle. CDR1 LGHNA and CDR2 YNFKEQ come from the germline V gene. The length of the CDR3 is 12 residues. Here the CDR3 reads CASSQDKTEQFF. The CDR3 DNA sequence: TGTGCCAGCAGCCAAGATAAAACGGAGCAGTTCTTC.

This clonotype was seen ten or more times. The chain carries TRBV4-3 and TRBJ2-5; tentatively, D is TRBD1 (6 bases). The germline V and J ends were trimmed by 4 bases and 5 bases, with 20 bases remaining between them. Per germline, CDR1 LGHNA and CDR2 YSLEER. The CDR3 has 16 amino acids. The CDR3 is CASSPRVRTALETQYF. The CDR3 DNA is TGCGCCAGCAGCCCCCGAGTCCGGACAGCTCTGGAGACCCAGTACTTC.

This clonotype was picked up many times. The chain combines TRBV11-2 with TRBJ2-3; D ambiguous. This CDR3 has 14 residues. The germline V gene encodes CDR1 SGHAT and CDR2 FQNNGV. V dropped 4 bases and J dropped 3 bases, with 11 bases sitting between them. The CDR3 nucleotides are TGTGCCAGCAGCTCATACATGGATACAGATACGCAGTATTTT. Protein product: CASSSYMDTDTQYF.

The sample holds many counts of this clonotype. The V call is TRBV6-6, the J call TRBJ1-3, with no clear D. CDR3 size: 11 residues. The V gene's germline CDR1 is MNHNY and CDR2 SVGAGI (reference sequence). V lost 9 bases to trimming and J lost 12 bases, with 15 bases between them. The CDR3 spells CASAQTRDIYF. Here the CDR3 DNA reads TGTGCCAGTGCTCAGACGCGAGACATATATTTT.

This clonotype was detected many times. The V and J genes are TRBV29-1 and TRBJ2-5, with D maybe TRBD1 (5 bases). Looked up from germline, CDR1 is SQVTM and CDR2 is ANQGSEA. The V and J ends lost 1 base and 3 bases respectively, with 6 bases between them. This CDR3 has 12 amino acids. CDR3: CSVEGREETQYF. CDR3 DNA: TGCAGCGTTGAAGGCAGGGAAGAGACCCAGTACTTC.

V and J are TRBV7-2 and TRBJ1-1; D is undetermined. Germline V lookup: CDR1 SGHTA, CDR2 FQGNSA. V lost 1 base and J lost 2, with 5 bases in between. The CDR3 is 13 residues long. The CDR3 spells CASSLGDNTEAFF. Here the CDR3 DNA reads TGTGCCAGCAGCTTAGGTGATAACACTGAAGCTTTCTTT.

This clonotype was seen repeatedly, ten times or more. The chain uses TRBV18 and TRBJ2-6; D may be TRBD2 (6 bases). Germline V gene data show CDR1 as KGHSH and CDR2 as LQKENI. The CDR3 sequence is 17 residues long. Trimming stripped 3 bases from V and 0 bases from J, with 12 bases between. The CDR3 here is CASSPREGHSGANVLTF. The CDR3 coding sequence is TGTGCCAGCTCACCGCGGGAAGGCCACTCTGGGGCCAACGTCCTGACTTTC.

Written as DNA, the CDR3 is TGTGCCAGCAGTTTAAGGGCTAGCGGGTTGAATGAGCAGTTCTTC. It specifies CASSLRASGLNEQFF. The chain combines TRBV27 with TRBJ2-1; 8 bases line up with TRBD2. This CDR3 region has 15 residues. Germline assignment: CDR1 MNHEY and CDR2 SMNVEV (reference sequence). Trimming cost V 2 bases and J 7 bases; bases outside gene matches: 7.

This clonotype was counted many times. The genes are TRBV20-1 and TRBJ1-5; D not resolved. This CDR3 region has 12 residues. Germline values: CDR1 DFQATT, CDR2 SNEGSKA (reference sequence). V lost 1 base and J lost 7, with 8 bases in between. CDR3 loop: CSARARTQPQHF. The CDR3 DNA sequence: TGCAGTGCTAGAGCTAGAACCCAGCCCCAGCATTTT.

This clonotype came up many times. V gene TRBV28 combines with J gene TRBJ1-1; 7 bases are a match to TRBD1. Germline values: CDR1 MDHEN, CDR2 SYDVKM. The CDR3 has 12 residues. With 6 bases clipped from V and 5 bases from J, the junction kept 3 bases outside the gene matches. The CDR3 here is CASSRQGTEAFF. The CDR3 DNA follows: TGTGCCAGCAGCAGACAGGGAACTGAAGCTTTCTTT. Using reference TRBV28 and TRBJ1-1 for the parts outside the CDR3, the full variable domain is DVKVTQSSRYLVKRTGEKVFLECVQDMDHENMFWYRQDPGLGLRLIYFSYDVKMKEKGDIPEGYSVSREKKERFSLILESASTNQTSMYLCASSRQGTEAFFGQGTRLTVV.

This chain links TRBV18 with TRBJ1-3; tentatively, D is TRBD1 (6 bases). The germline V gene has CDR1 KGHSH and CDR2 LQKENI. The CDR3 has 16 amino acids. V shed 7 bases and J shed 0 bases, with 16 bases lying between them. In DNA, the CDR3 is TGTGCCAGCTTACGACAGGATCCGATCTCTGGAAACACCATATATTTT. This encodes CASLRQDPISGNTIYF.

This chain links TRBV2 with TRBJ1-1; D unclear. The length of the CDR3 is 14 residues. Germline lookup yields CDR1 SNHLY and CDR2 FYNNEI. Between the trimmed V and J ends, which lost 2 bases and 4 bases, there was a span of 11 bases. The CDR3 loop is CASSENMGSTEAFF. CDR3 bases: TGTGCCAGCAGTGAAAACATGGGGAGCACTGAAGCTTTCTTT.

The rearrangement uses TRBV27 and TRBJ2-2, with D unresolved. This CDR3 spans 13 amino acids. The V and J ends lost 3 bases and 4 bases respectively, with 6 bases between them. The germline CDR1 and CDR2 sequences are MNHEY and SMNVEV (reference sequence). In DNA form, the CDR3 reads TGTGCCAGCAGTTTCCATAGCACCGGGGAGCTGTTTTTT. Its protein is CASSFHSTGELFF.

The rearrangement links TRBV5-6 to TRBJ2-5; perhaps TRBD2 as D (6 bases). The CDR3 runs 17 residues. Germline CDR1 and CDR2: SGHDT and YYEEEE. Trimming pared 3 bases from V and 6 bases from J, leaving 24 bases between. CDR3 bases: TGTGCCAGCAGCTCGACGCAGGACCGGAGCGGGTTGCAGACCCAGTACTTC. As protein: CASSSTQDRSGLQTQYF. Full variable domain (remainder filled in from reference TRBV5-6 and TRBJ2-5): DAGVTQSPTHLIKTRGQQVTLRCSPKSGHDTVSWYQQALGQGPQFIFQYYEEEERQRGNFPDRFSGHQFPNYSSELNVNALLLGDSALYLCASSSTQDRSGLQTQYFGPGTRLLVL.

This clonotype was recorded a few times. V usage is TRBV5-4 and J usage is TRBJ2-2; 10 bases map to TRBD1. J lost 5 bases, V lost 5 bases, and 12 bases had no gene match. The CDR3 loop spans 17 amino acids. The germline V gene encodes CDR1 SGHNT and CDR2 YYREEE (reference sequence). CDR3 sequence (DNA): TGTGCCAGCAGGCCCCGGGACAGGGGTGGGAGAACCGGGGAGCTGTTTTTT. Translating gives CASRPRDRGGRTGELFF.

The chain has TRBV24-1 and TRBJ2-3; D is perhaps TRBD1 (6 bases). This CDR3 has 19 residues. The germline V gene encodes CDR1 KGHDR and CDR2 SFDVKD. V was pared by 1 base and J by 2 bases, with 21 bases between. The CDR3 region is CATSDFAPGHTDHTDTQYF. As DNA, the CDR3 is TGTGCCACCAGTGATTTTGCGCCGGGACACACGGACCACACAGATACGCAGTATTTT.

This clonotype was seen more than once but under ten times. Here the CDR3 reads CASSRPGGGEKLFF. CDR3 coding DNA: TGTGCCAGCAGCCGCCCAGGGGGCGGTGAAAAACTGTTTTTT. The V call is TRBV14, the J call TRBJ1-4; 8 bases map to TRBD1. Germline V CDR1 and CDR2: SGHDN, FVKESK. With V trimmed by 4 bases and J by 7 bases, 5 bases remained unmatched. This CDR3 comprises 14 residues.

This clonotype was seen only a few times. The rearrangement uses TRBV30 and TRBJ1-2; D is unresolved. The V gene lost 5 bases and the J gene lost 4 bases, with 23 bases spanning the gap. Germline CDR1 is GTSNPN and CDR2 is SVGIG (reference sequence). The CDR3 spans 16 residues. CDR3: CAWEAYSRSIAYGYTF. DNA of the CDR3: TGTGCCTGGGAGGCGTATTCGAGGTCAATAGCCTATGGCTACACCTTC.

This clonotype was counted at least ten times. The rearrangement joins TRBV27 to TRBJ2-1, with D possibly being TRBD2 (6 bases). This CDR3 has 14 residues. V dropped 7 bases and J dropped 10 bases, with 20 bases sitting between them. Germline CDR1 and CDR2: MNHEY and SMNVEV (reference sequence). The CDR3 DNA follows: TGTGCCAGCAACCTTAGCGGACCCTTCTCGGAGCAGTTCTTC. Translated: CASNLSGPFSEQFF.

This clonotype turned up a few times. The chain recombines TRBV20-1 with TRBJ2-1; no clear D. The CDR3 consists of 14 residues. Germline lookup yields CDR1 DFQATT and CDR2 SNEGSKA (reference sequence). Trimming took off 2 bases at V and 8 bases at J, with 16 bases between the two ends. CDR3 nucleotide sequence: TGCAGTGCTAGACCCTGGGCCTTCCCCCATGAGCAGTTCTTC. This sequence encodes CSARPWAFPHEQFF.

This chain links TRBV29-1 with TRBJ2-7, with D maybe TRBD1 (6 bases). Trimming pared 7 bases from V and 2 bases from J, leaving 18 bases between. Germline-derived CDR1 and CDR2 are SQVTM and ANQGSEA. There are 14 residues in the CDR3. In DNA, the CDR3 is TGCAGCGCACTCCCTGCAGGGGCCCCCTACGAGCAGTACGTC. Encoded protein: CSALPAGAPYEQYV.

On this clonotype: Being one base from a much bigger clone, this may be a read error. The genes are TRBV2 and TRBJ1-1; D remains ambiguous. This CDR3 has 11 amino acids. In germline, CDR1 is SNHLY, CDR2 FYNNEI. The CDR3 DNA follows: TGTGCCAACAGTGAGGCAGGTCATACTTTCTTT. The encoded protein is CANSEAGHTFF.

This clonotype was observed many times. The J gene is TRBJ2-2, the V gene TRBV3-1, with D possibly being TRBD2 (7 bases). This CDR3 is 14 amino acids long. Germline values: CDR1 LGHDT, CDR2 YNNKEL (reference sequence). Deletions cut 2 bases from V and 10 bases from J, with 14 bases between. The CDR3 bases are TGTGCCAGCAGCCAACTGGGGGGGGCCGTGGAGCTGTTTTTT. Translation gives CASSQLGGAVELFF. Complete variable domain (other parts from reference TRBV3-1 and TRBJ2-2): DTAVSQTPKYLVTQMGNDKSIKCEQNLGHDTMYWYKQDSKKFLKIMFSYNNKELIINETVPNRFSPKSPDKAHLNLHINSLELGDSAVYFCASSQLGGAVELFFGEGSRLTVL.

This clonotype was detected a few times. The chain links TRBV19 to TRBJ1-2; D gene uncertain. Germline V gene data show CDR1 as LNHDA and CDR2 as SQIVND (reference sequence). The ends were cut back, 7 bases at V and 1 base at J, with 13 bases in the middle. This CDR3 spans 14 amino acids. CDR3 loop: CASTARFLNYGYTF. CDR3 bases: TGTGCCAGTACGGCCCGTTTCCTTAACTATGGCTACACCTTC.

This clonotype showed up many times. The rearrangement links TRBV28 to TRBJ2-7; D might be TRBD2 (6 bases). CDR1 MDHEN and CDR2 SYDVKM come from the germline V gene. Between the trimmed V and J ends, which lost 2 bases and 5 bases, there was a span of 13 bases. The CDR3 runs 14 residues. The CDR3, as DNA: TGTGCCAGCAGTTTAGGGGGAGGAAGAAACGAGCAGTACTTC. It is translated as CASSLGGGRNEQYF.

This clonotype was seen repeatedly, ten times or more. The chain carries TRBV20-1 and TRBJ2-5; 7 nucleotides match TRBD1. The CDR3 has 15 residues. Germline trimming cut 3 bases from V and 0 bases from J; bases unmatched to any gene: 7. Germline values: CDR1 DFQATT, CDR2 SNEGSKA (reference sequence). The CDR3 DNA follows: TGCAGTGCTAGGGGACAGTTTGGGGACCAAGAGACCCAGTACTTC. Encoded protein: CSARGQFGDQETQYF.

This clonotype came up a few times. The rearrangement links TRBV9 to TRBJ1-6; D remains unclear. The germline CDR1 and CDR2 sequences are SGDLS and YYNGEE. Trimming pared 0 bases from V and 3 bases from J, leaving 7 bases between. CDR3 length: 15 amino acids. The CDR3 DNA follows: TGTGCCAGCAGCGTAGATGGGTACTATAATTCACCCCTCCACTTT. Translation gives CASSVDGYYNSPLHF. Full variable domain (rest looked up from reference TRBV9 and TRBJ1-6): DSGVTQTPKHLITATGQRVTLRCSPRSGDLSVYWYQQSLDQGLQFLIQYYNGEERAKGNILERFSAQQFPDLHSELNLSSLELGDSALYFCASSVDGYYNSPLHFGNGTRLTVT.

The chain is built from TRBV20-1 and TRBJ2-7; TRBD2 is a possible D gene (6 bases). The CDR3 runs to 15 residues. V lost 6 bases and J lost 0, with 18 bases in between. CDR1 and CDR2 (germline): DFQATT, SNEGSKA (reference sequence). The CDR3 loop reads CSAERRGKVSYEQYV. Here the CDR3 DNA reads TGCAGTGCCGAGCGGCGGGGAAAAGTCTCCTACGAGCAGTACGTC.

The table lists this clonotype with many counts. The V call is TRBV28, the J call TRBJ2-2; D is undetermined. The CDR3 runs to 11 residues. Germline-derived CDR1 and CDR2 are MDHEN and SYDVKM. Trimming shortened V by 3 bases and J by 9 bases, and 5 bases separated the two germline ends. The CDR3 DNA sequence: TGTGCCAGCAGTTTTAACCGGGAGCTGTTTTTT. Protein: CASSFNRELFF.

The table lists this clonotype with a few counts. The V call is TRBV28, the J call TRBJ2-7; D uncertain. V gave up 4 bases and J gave up 2 bases, with 3 bases separating them. The CDR3 runs to 11 residues. In germline, CDR1 is MDHEN, CDR2 SYDVKM. The CDR3 region is CASSWTYEQYF. The CDR3 DNA follows: TGTGCCAGCAGTTGGACCTACGAGCAGTACTTC.